The clone carrying this T cell receptor beta chain was picked up many times. Its antigen is currently unknown. Using RNA template, CDR3s of TCR alpha and beta were amplified with iRepertoire arm-PCR. One-step reverse transcription and amplification started from about 100-400 ng of tissue mRNA or PBMC total RNA. In TCRdb, the multiplex PCR reads were re-called with MiXCR into one record per CDR3 protein. Here the sample spans approximately 190,000 distinct CDR3 sequences, about 31% being singletons. These data are taken from a study of glioma-infiltrating T cells. Study results and caveats: Tissue and blood shared very few CDR3 sequences. Above-expected tissue-blood divergence occurred in all gliomas, most in low-grade ones.

The CDR3 is made up of 14 amino acids. Germline CDR1 LGHNA, CDR2 YSLEER. V was clipped by 6 bases and J by 3 bases; unmatched bases: 3. The chain combines TRBV4-3 with TRBJ2-7, with 12 nucleotides matching TRBD2. This sequence was found in a human donor with low-grade glioma or glioblastoma, undergoing nonglioma brain surgery, or in good health (not recorded which). Sequencing was performed on glioma tissue, nonneoplastic brain tissue, or PBMCs (not recorded which). Written as DNA, the CDR3 is TGCGCCAGCAGTGAACTAGCGGGAGGCTACGAGCAGTACTTC. This translates into CASSELAGGYEQYF.